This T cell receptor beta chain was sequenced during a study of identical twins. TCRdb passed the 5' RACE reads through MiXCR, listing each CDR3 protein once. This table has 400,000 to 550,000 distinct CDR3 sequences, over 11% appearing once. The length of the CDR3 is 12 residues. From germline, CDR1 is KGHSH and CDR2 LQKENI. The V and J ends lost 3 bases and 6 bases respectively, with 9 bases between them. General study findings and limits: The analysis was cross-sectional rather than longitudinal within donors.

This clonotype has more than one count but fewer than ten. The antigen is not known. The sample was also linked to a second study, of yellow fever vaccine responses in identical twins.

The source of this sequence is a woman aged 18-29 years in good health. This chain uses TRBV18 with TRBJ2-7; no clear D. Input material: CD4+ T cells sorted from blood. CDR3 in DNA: TGTGCCAGCTCACCGGGGTTCTCCGAGCAGTACTTC. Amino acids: CASSPGFSEQYF.